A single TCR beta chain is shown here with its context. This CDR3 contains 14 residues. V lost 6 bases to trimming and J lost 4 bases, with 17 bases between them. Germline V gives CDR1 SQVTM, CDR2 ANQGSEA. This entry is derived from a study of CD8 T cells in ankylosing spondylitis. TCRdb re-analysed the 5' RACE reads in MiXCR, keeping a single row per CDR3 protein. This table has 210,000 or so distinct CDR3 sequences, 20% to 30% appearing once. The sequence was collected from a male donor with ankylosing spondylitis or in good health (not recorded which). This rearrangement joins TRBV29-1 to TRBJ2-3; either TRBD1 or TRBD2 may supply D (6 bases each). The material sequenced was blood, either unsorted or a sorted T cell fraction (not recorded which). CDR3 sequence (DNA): TGCAGCGTCTGCGGGGCAGGGGCTTCAGATACGCAGTATTTT. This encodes CSVCGAGASDTQYF.